The 30 T cell receptor beta chains presented below share a single source sample, sequenced in a study of blood T cell repertoires in COVID-19. The table came from immunoSEQ multiplex PCR; TCRdb's copy has only in-frame clones and leaves some out. Among 300,000 to 400,000 clones listed, approximately 85% were seen once. Sequencing was carried out using peripheral blood. Receptor source: a human donor in a cohort sampled during active COVID-19.

This clone was seen a single time. This chain uses TRBV11-3 with TRBJ2-1; D remains unclear. From germline, CDR1 is SGHNT and CDR2 YENEEA. The length of the CDR3 is 16 residues. V was clipped by 5 bases and J by 2 bases, with 16 bases between them. The CDR3 DNA reads TGTGCCAGCAGCCCTTCTGCAGAAACACCCTACAATGAGCAGTTCTTC. Residues: CASSPSAETPYNEQFF.

This chain connects TRBV10-1 to TRBJ2-6; a possible D gene is TRBD2 (5 bases). Trimming shortened V by 8 bases and J by 0 bases, and 14 bases separated the two germline ends. Per the germline V gene, CDR1 is WNHNN and CDR2 is SYGVQD (reference sequence). There are 16 residues in the CDR3. In DNA form, the CDR3 reads TGCGCCAGCGTAGCGACACGGAGCTCTGGGGCCAACGTCCTGACTTTC. As protein: CASVATRSSGANVLTF.

This clone appeared once. This chain links TRBV5-1 with TRBJ2-7; 7 bases are shared with TRBD2. CDR1 and CDR2 from the germline V gene are SGHRS and YFSETQ. This CDR3 is built from 14 residues. Trimming at V came to 4 bases and at J to 2 bases, leaving 6 bases not matched to a gene. This CDR3 reads CASSGSGNTYEQYF. CDR3 nucleotide sequence: TGCGCCAGCAGCGGAAGCGGGAATACCTACGAGCAGTACTTC.

The chain has TRBV27 and TRBJ2-1, with D perhaps TRBD1 (7 bases). Trimming removed 6 bases at V and 2 bases at J, with 17 bases between. There are 16 residues in the CDR3. Germline-derived CDR1 and CDR2 are MNHEY and SMNVEV (reference sequence). In DNA, the CDR3 is TGTGCCAGCAGCCGATCCGCGGGACAGACCTACAATGAGCAGTTCTTC. Protein: CASSRSAGQTYNEQFF.

This sequence joins TRBV27 and TRBJ1-1, with a weak D call TRBD1 (6 bases). V shed 2 bases and J shed 3 bases, with 19 bases lying between them. Germline CDR1 reads MNHEY; CDR2 reads SMNVEV (reference sequence). There are 17 residues in the CDR3. DNA for the CDR3: TGTGCCAGCAGTTTACGAGGGACAAACAAGACTTACACTGAAGCTTTCTTT. Its protein product is CASSLRGTNKTYTEAFF.

This chain connects TRBV18 to TRBJ1-1; 9 bases fit TRBD1. V was clipped by 6 bases and J by 10 bases; unmatched bases: 6. CDR1 KGHSH and CDR2 LQKENI come from the germline V gene. CDR3 length: 12 residues. In DNA form, the CDR3 reads TGTGCCAGCTCCCGGGACAGGGCCTTAGCTTTCTTT. Residues: CASSRDRALAFF.

Only one count was recorded for this clone. The V and J genes are TRBV6-4 and TRBJ2-1; the D is unclear. CDR3 length equals 12 residues. V lost 4 bases and J 4 bases, leaving 5 bases between the germline ends. Germline-derived CDR1 and CDR2 are MRHNA and SNTAGT. CDR3 in amino acids: CASSGGYNEQFF. DNA for the CDR3: TGTGCCAGCAGTGGCGGATACAATGAGCAGTTCTTC.

V is TRBV5-4 and J is TRBJ2-3; possible D gene TRBD2, 6 bases. The ends were cut back, 3 bases at V and 0 bases at J, with 11 bases in the middle. The CDR3 sequence is 15 residues long. The germline gives CDR1 SGHNT, CDR2 YYREEE (reference sequence). The CDR3 sequence is CASSSGTFSTDTQYF. The CDR3 region has the DNA TGTGCCAGCAGCTCCGGGACTTTTAGCACAGATACGCAGTATTTT.

This chain joins TRBV6-5 and TRBJ1-6, with 9 positions matching TRBD1. CDR1 and CDR2 from the germline V gene are MNHEY and SVGAGI. The CDR3 extends over 14 amino acids. V lost 5 bases, J lost 8 bases, and 4 bases stayed unmatched. The CDR3 region is CASSPGQGHSPLHF. The CDR3 bases are TGTGCCAGCAGTCCTGGACAGGGGCATTCACCCCTCCACTTT.

This clone turned up a few times. V gene TRBV3-1 (or the pseudogene TRBV3-2) combines with J gene TRBJ2-1, with D perhaps matching TRBD1 (5 bases). The CDR3 loop spans 15 amino acids. V lost 0 bases and J lost 3, with 9 bases in between. Germline V gene sequence: CDR1 LGHDT, CDR2 YNNKEL (reference sequence). CDR3 loop: CASSQDYQGYNEQFF. CDR3 in DNA: TGTGCCAGCAGCCAAGATTACCAGGGCTACAATGAGCAGTTCTTC.

This rearrangement joins TRBV5-6 to TRBJ1-2; 7 bases match TRBD1. The CDR3 length is 15 residues. Germline V gene data show CDR1 as SGHDT and CDR2 as YYEEEE. V gave up 1 base and J gave up 4 bases; unmatched junction bases: 7. As DNA, the CDR3 is TGTGCCAGCAGCTTGTCGTCAGGGGGAGGCTATGGCTACACCTTC. Protein: CASSLSSGGGYGYTF.

The rearrangement joins TRBV10-1 to TRBJ2-2, with D possibly being TRBD1 (5 bases). This CDR3 is built from 16 residues. V lost 5 bases to trimming and J lost 3 bases, with 16 bases between them. CDR1 is WNHNN, CDR2 SYGVQD, per germline (reference sequence). The chain's CDR3 is CASSPSSWGYTGELFF. As DNA, the CDR3 is TGCGCCAGCAGTCCCAGCTCCTGGGGCTACACCGGGGAGCTGTTTTTT.

The J gene is TRBJ1-3, the V gene TRBV30; no definite D call. CDR3 length: 13 amino acids. The germline V and J ends were trimmed by 4 bases and 0 bases, with 7 bases remaining between them. Germline CDR1 reads GTSNPN; CDR2 reads SVGIG (reference sequence). The CDR3 region is CAWTVFSGNTIYF. The CDR3 nucleotides are TGTGCCTGGACAGTTTTCTCTGGAAACACCATATATTTT.

The chain uses TRBV21-1 and TRBJ1-2; the table's TRBD1 call for D was not verified on the DNA. TRBV21-1 is a recognized pseudogene. This CDR3 is built from 16 residues. This chain's CDR3 is CASSKPIGTGDDGYTF. In nucleotides, the CDR3 is TGTGCCAGCAGCAAACCGATAGGGACAGGGGATGATGGCTACACCTTC.

This clone was picked up one time. The chain couples TRBV5-1 to TRBJ1-1; possibly TRBD1 for D (6 bases). Between the trimmed V and J ends, which lost 3 bases and 1 base, there was a span of 10 bases. Germline V gene data show CDR1 as SGHRS and CDR2 as YFSETQ. The CDR3 runs to 14 residues. CDR3 coding DNA: TGCGCCAGCAGCTGGTTACAGGGGAACACTGAAGCTTTCTTT. This translates into CASSWLQGNTEAFF.

The gene calls are TRBV2 and TRBJ2-3; possibly TRBD2 for D (6 bases). The CDR3 runs 13 residues. Germline-derived CDR1 and CDR2 are SNHLY and FYNNEI. Trimming pared 8 bases from V and 1 base from J, leaving 10 bases between. This chain's CDR3 is CASERAGTDTQYF. Written as DNA, the CDR3 is TGTGCCAGCGAGCGGGCCGGCACAGATACGCAGTATTTT. The whole variable domain, filled in from reference TRBV2 and TRBJ2-3, reads EPEVTQTPSHQVTQMGQEVILRCVPISNHLYFYWYRQILGQKVEFLVSFYNNEISEKSEIFDDQFSVERPDGSNFTLKIRSTKLEDSAMYFCASERAGTDTQYFGPGTRLTVL.

In this sample, this clone turned up once. J is TRBJ1-2 and V is TRBV3-1 (or the pseudogene TRBV3-2); 10 bases are a match to TRBD1. Germline assignment: CDR1 LGHDT and CDR2 YNNKEL (reference sequence). This CDR3 has 15 residues. V lost 1 base, J lost 8 bases, and 7 bases stayed unmatched. The CDR3 DNA sequence: TGTGCCAGCAGCCAAGTATACGGGACAGGGGTCGGCTACACCTTC. Amino acid sequence: CASSQVYGTGVGYTF.

With respect to this clone: The junction departs from germline at one end; a sequencing error may be responsible. The CDR3 here is CASRGGTGTDTQYF. For the CDR3, the DNA is TGTGCCTCCAGGGGCGGGACAGGGACAGATACGCAGTATTTT. The chain has TRBV24-1 and TRBJ2-3; 9 positions agree with TRBD1. CDR1 and CDR2 (germline): KGHDR, SFDVKD. The CDR3 covers 14 residues.

The rearrangement joins TRBV5-1 to TRBJ1-2; TRBD1 is a possible D gene (5 bases). The CDR3 contains 16 residues. Trimming removed 4 bases at V and 2 bases at J, with 18 bases between. Germline-derived CDR1 and CDR2 are SGHRS and YFSETQ. The CDR3 bases are TGCGCCAGCAGCCCTAGGGGAGGGCTGTCGAACTATGGCTACACCTTC. It translates to CASSPRGGLSNYGYTF.

The V gene is TRBV18, the J gene TRBJ1-5; 7 nucleotides line up with TRBD1. Germline CDR1 is KGHSH and CDR2 is LQKENI. The CDR3 runs to 15 residues. Trimming cost V 3 bases and J 7 bases; bases outside gene matches: 9. Here the CDR3 DNA reads TGTGCCAGCTCACCCCCTACAGGGGTCAGGCAGCCCCAGCATTTT. It is translated as CASSPPTGVRQPQHF.

Here the CDR3 reads CASSVRQTQYF. CDR3 nucleotide sequence: TGTGCCAGCAGTGTGAGGCAGACCCAGTACTTC. V usage is TRBV2 and J usage is TRBJ2-5; D is undetermined. There are 11 residues in the CDR3. Germline V gene sequence: CDR1 SNHLY, CDR2 FYNNEI. The V gene lost 4 bases and the J gene lost 6 bases, with 6 bases spanning the gap.

This clone was picked up a small number of times. The chain joins TRBV27 to TRBJ1-5; D gene unclear. This CDR3 contains 13 residues. The V and J ends lost 5 bases and 6 bases respectively, with 11 bases between them. Germline loops: CDR1 MNHEY, CDR2 SMNVEV (reference sequence). The CDR3 here is CASSLRARQPQHF. CDR3 bases: TGTGCCAGCAGTCTGAGAGCACGTCAGCCCCAGCATTTT.

V is TRBV28 and J is TRBJ2-7, with a possible D match to TRBD2 (5 bases). There are 11 residues in the CDR3. Germline CDR1 reads MDHEN; CDR2 reads SYDVKM. The V end was cut by 6 bases, the J end by 3 bases, with 6 bases between. Written as DNA, the CDR3 is TGTGCCAGCAGAGACTACTACGAGCAGTACTTC. This sequence encodes CASRDYYEQYF.

The V and J genes are TRBV19 and TRBJ1-1, with 7 bases that match TRBD1. The CDR3 contains 14 residues. Per the germline V gene, CDR1 is LNHDA and CDR2 is SQIVND (reference sequence). V was pared by 3 bases and J by 5 bases, with 6 bases of the junction left unmatched. The CDR3 DNA reads TGTGCCAGTAGTATCCTGACAGGGCGAACTGAAGCTTTCTTT. This translates into CASSILTGRTEAFF.

This clone was seen only once. V gene TRBV9 combines with J gene TRBJ1-2; D remains unclear. This CDR3 region has 14 residues. Trimming removed 0 bases at V and 3 bases at J, with 9 bases between. Germline CDR1 is SGDLS and CDR2 is YYNGEE. The CDR3 reads CASSVEPPYYGYTF. As DNA, the CDR3 is TGTGCCAGCAGCGTAGAGCCACCATACTATGGCTACACCTTC.

The gene calls are TRBV9 and TRBJ2-2, with TRBD2 as a possible D gene (5 bases). V gave up 3 bases and J gave up 4 bases, with 19 bases separating them. CDR1 is SGDLS, CDR2 YYNGEE, per germline. The CDR3 consists of 17 residues. The CDR3 spells CASSALAGETSTGELFF. CDR3 coding DNA: TGTGCCAGCAGCGCCCTGGCGGGTGAAACCTCCACCGGGGAGCTGTTTTTT.

In this sample, this clone turned up a few times. The chain has TRBV27 and TRBJ2-2; D is uncertain. Germline CDR1 and CDR2: MNHEY and SMNVEV (reference sequence). Trimming removed 6 bases from V and 2 bases from J, with 13 bases in between. This CDR3 contains 15 residues. DNA of the CDR3: TGTGCCAGCAGGAGTGTCAGGTTAAACACCGGGGAGCTGTTTTTT. As protein: CASRSVRLNTGELFF.

J is TRBJ2-7 and V is TRBV27, with a weak D call TRBD1 (6 bases). Between the trimmed V and J ends, which lost 6 bases and 3 bases, there was a span of 18 bases. The CDR3 is 15 amino acids. CDR1 is MNHEY and CDR2 is SMNVEV in the germline V gene (reference sequence). The CDR3 sequence is CASSRTGTKFYEQYF. CDR3 DNA: TGTGCCAGCAGCCGGACCGGGACAAAGTTCTACGAGCAGTACTTC.

This clone is a singleton in its sample. J is TRBJ2-7 and V is TRBV18; 8 bases are shared with TRBD2. V lost 6 bases, J lost 4 bases, and 8 bases stayed unmatched. From germline, CDR1 is KGHSH and CDR2 LQKENI. The CDR3 loop spans 14 amino acids. This chain's CDR3 is CASSAGTSSYEQYF. Written as DNA, the CDR3 is TGTGCCAGCTCGGCCGGGACTAGTTCTTACGAGCAGTACTTC.

V is TRBV14 and J is TRBJ2-3; D may be TRBD1 (6 bases). The germline V gene has CDR1 SGHDN and CDR2 FVKESK. Trimming stripped 4 bases from V and 7 bases from J, with 9 bases between. The CDR3 contains 12 residues. In DNA, the CDR3 is TGTGCCAGCAGCCCAGGGGCGCATACGCAGTATTTT. Protein: CASSPGAHTQYF.